This T cell receptor (beta chain) was identified during a study of blood T cell repertoires in COVID-19. Study summary: The United States, Italy and Spain provided the acute and convalescent COVID-19 samples. T cells, B-cell-depleted T cells, or PBMCs supplied cDNA or gDNA.

Using immunoSEQ multiplex PCR, the repertoire was profiled, and TCRdb retains in-frame clones only, with some absent. In the table there are fewer than 300,000 clones, approximately 91% of which are singletons. Seattle's enrolled individuals joined amid active infection and were then monitored longitudinally. CDR1 and CDR2 (germline): LNHDA, SQIVND (reference sequence). There are 15 residues in the CDR3. V was pared by 3 bases and J by 6 bases, with 16 bases between. V is TRBV19 and J is TRBJ2-3; the D gene is possibly TRBD1 (6 bases). This receptor was taken from a young woman with COVID-19, enrolled during active disease. The sample taken for sequencing was peripheral blood. The CDR3 DNA is TGTGCCAGTAGTATGGCCCAGGGGCCTGGGGATACGCAGTATTTT. Its protein product is CASSMAQGPGDTQYF.